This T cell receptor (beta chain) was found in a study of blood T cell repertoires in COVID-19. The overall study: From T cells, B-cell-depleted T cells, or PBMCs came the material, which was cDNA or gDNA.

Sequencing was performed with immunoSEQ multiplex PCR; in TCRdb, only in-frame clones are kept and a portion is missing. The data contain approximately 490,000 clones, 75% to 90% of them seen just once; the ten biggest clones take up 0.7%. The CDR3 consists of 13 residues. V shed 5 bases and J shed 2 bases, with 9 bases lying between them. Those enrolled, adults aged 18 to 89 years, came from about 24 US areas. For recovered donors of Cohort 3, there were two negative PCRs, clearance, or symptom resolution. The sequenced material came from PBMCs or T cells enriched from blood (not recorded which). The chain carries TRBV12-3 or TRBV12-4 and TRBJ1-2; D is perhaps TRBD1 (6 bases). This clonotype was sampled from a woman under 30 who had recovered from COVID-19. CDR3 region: CASSGQRNYGYTF. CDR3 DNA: TGTGCCAGCAGTGGACAGAGAAACTATGGCTACACCTTC.